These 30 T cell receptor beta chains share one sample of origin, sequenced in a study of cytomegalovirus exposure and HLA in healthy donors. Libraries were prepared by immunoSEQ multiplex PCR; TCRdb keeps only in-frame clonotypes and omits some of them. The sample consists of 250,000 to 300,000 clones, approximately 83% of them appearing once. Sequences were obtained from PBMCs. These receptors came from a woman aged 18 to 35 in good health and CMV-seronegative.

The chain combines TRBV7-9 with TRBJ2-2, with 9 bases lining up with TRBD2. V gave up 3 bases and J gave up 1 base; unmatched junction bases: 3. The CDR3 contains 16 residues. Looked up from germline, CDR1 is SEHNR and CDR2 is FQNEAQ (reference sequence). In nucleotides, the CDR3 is TGTGCCAGCAGCTTTAGCGGGAGTAGGAACACCGGGGAGCTGTTTTTT. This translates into CASSFSGSRNTGELFF.

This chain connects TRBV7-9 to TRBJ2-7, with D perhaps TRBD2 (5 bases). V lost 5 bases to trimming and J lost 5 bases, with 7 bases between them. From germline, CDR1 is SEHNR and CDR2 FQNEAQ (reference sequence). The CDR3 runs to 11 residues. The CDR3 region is CASSHGDEQYF. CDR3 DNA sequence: TGTGCCAGCAGCCACGGGGACGAGCAGTACTTC.

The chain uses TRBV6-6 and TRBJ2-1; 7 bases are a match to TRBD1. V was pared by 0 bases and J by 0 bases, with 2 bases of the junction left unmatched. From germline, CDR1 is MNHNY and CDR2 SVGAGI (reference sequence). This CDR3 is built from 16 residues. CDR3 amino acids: CASSYSRDSSYNEQFF. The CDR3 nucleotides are TGTGCCAGCAGTTACTCCCGGGACAGCTCCTACAATGAGCAGTTCTTC.

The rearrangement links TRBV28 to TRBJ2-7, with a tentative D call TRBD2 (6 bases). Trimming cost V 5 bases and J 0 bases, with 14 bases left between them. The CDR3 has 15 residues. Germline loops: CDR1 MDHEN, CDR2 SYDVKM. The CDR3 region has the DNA TGTGCCAGCAGTCGGATCGGGGGATACTCCTACGAGCAGTACTTC. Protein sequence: CASSRIGGYSYEQYF.

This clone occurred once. CDR3 in amino acids: CASSVGSIYGYTF. The CDR3 DNA is TGTGCCAGTAGTGTAGGTAGCATCTATGGCTACACCTTC. The chain joins TRBV19 to TRBJ1-2; no reliable D call. CDR3 length equals 13 residues. Deletions cut 5 bases from V and 4 bases from J, with 11 bases between. Looked up from germline, CDR1 is LNHDA and CDR2 is SQIVND (reference sequence).

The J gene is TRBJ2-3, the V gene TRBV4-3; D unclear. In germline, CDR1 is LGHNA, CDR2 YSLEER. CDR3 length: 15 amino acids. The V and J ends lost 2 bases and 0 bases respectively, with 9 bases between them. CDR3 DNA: TGCGCCAGCAGCCAAAACACCGCTAGCACAGATACGCAGTATTTT. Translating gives CASSQNTASTDTQYF.

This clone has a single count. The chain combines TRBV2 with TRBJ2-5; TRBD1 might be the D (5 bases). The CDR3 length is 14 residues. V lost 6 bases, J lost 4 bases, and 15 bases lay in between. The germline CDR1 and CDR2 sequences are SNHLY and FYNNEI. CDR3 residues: CASSASTVLETQYF. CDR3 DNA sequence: TGTGCCAGCAGCGCTTCGACAGTCTTAGAGACCCAGTACTTC.

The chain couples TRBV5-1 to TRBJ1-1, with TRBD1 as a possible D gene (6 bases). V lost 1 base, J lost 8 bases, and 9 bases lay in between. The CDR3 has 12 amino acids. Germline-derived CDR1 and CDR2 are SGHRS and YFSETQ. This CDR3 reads CASSLQGLEAFF. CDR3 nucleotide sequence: TGCGCCAGCAGCTTGCAGGGGCTCGAAGCTTTCTTT.

DNA of the CDR3: TGTGCCAGCAGTGACGGGACAGGGGGCCTCCGGGATGGCTACACCTTC. As protein: CASSDGTGGLRDGYTF. The V gene is TRBV6-1, the J gene TRBJ1-2; 12 nucleotides align to TRBD1. In germline, CDR1 is MNHNS, CDR2 SASEGT. The junction had 8 bases not matched to a gene; V was cut back by 3 bases and J by 6 bases. The CDR3 totals 16 residues.

The CDR3 is CASRPGVYSNQPQHF. CDR3 nucleotides: TGTGCCAGTAGACCAGGGGTTTATAGCAATCAGCCCCAGCATTTT. The chain uses TRBV19 and TRBJ1-5; D perhaps matches TRBD1 (6 bases). The CDR3 covers 15 residues. The germline CDR1 and CDR2 sequences are LNHDA and SQIVND (reference sequence). Trimming removed 6 bases from V and 0 bases from J, with 12 bases in between.

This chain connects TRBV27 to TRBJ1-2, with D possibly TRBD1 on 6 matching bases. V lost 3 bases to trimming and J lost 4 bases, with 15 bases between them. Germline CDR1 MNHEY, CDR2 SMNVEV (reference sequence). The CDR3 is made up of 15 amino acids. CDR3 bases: TGTGCCAGCAGTTTCGGCAGGGGCGACGTCTATGGCTACACCTTC. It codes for CASSFGRGDVYGYTF.

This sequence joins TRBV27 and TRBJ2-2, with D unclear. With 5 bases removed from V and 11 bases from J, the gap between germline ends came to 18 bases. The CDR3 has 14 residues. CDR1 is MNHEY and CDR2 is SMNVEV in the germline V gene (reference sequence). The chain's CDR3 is CASSPRSLRRELFF. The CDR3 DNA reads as TGTGCCAGCAGTCCCCGATCACTGCGGAGAGAGCTGTTTTTT.

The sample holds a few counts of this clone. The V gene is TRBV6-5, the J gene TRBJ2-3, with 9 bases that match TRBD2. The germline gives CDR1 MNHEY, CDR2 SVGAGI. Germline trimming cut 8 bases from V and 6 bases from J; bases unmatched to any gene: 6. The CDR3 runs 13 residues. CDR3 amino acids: CASGLAGVDTQYF. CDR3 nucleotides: TGTGCCAGCGGATTAGCGGGAGTTGATACGCAGTATTTT.

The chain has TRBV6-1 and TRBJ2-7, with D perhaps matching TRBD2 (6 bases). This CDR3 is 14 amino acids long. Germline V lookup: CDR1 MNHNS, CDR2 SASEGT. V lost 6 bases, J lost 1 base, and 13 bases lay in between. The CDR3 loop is CASRWGTSSYEQYF. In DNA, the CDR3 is TGTGCCAGCAGGTGGGGGACTTCTTCCTACGAGCAGTACTTC.

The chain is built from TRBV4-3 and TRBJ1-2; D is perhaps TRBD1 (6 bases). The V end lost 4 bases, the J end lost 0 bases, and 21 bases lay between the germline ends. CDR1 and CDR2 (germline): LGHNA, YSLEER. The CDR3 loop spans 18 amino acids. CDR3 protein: CASSRTVLTPPSNYGYTF. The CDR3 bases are TGCGCCAGCAGCCGGACAGTCCTCACTCCCCCCTCTAACTATGGCTACACCTTC.

The CDR3 region has the DNA TGTGCCATCAGTGAGGGGGCTGGTAGCAATCAGCCCCAGCATTTT. This sequence encodes CAISEGAGSNQPQHF. The chain combines TRBV10-3 with TRBJ1-5; D is perhaps TRBD1 (5 bases). CDR3 length equals 15 residues. Deletions cut 2 bases from V and 0 bases from J, with 8 bases between. Germline-derived CDR1 and CDR2 are ENHRY and SYGVKD.

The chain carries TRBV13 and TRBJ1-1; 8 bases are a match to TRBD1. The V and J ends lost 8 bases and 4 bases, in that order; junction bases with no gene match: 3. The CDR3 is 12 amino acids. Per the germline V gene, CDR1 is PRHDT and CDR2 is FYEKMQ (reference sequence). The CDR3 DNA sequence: TGTGCCAGCCACAGGGGGATCACTGAAGCTTTCTTT. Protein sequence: CASHRGITEAFF.

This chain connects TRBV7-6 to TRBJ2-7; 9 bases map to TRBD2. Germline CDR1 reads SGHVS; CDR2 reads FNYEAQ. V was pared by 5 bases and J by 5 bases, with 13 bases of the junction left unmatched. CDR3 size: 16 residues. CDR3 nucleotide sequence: TGTGCCAGCAGCCCGAGCGGTAGCGGGAGTTCCAACGAGCAGTACTTC. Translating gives CASSPSGSGSSNEQYF.

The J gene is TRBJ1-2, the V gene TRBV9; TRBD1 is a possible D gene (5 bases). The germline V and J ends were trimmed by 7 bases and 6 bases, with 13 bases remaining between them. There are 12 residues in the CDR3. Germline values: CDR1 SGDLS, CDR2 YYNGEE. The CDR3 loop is CASGRQFDGYTF. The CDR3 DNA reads TGTGCCAGCGGACGACAGTTCGATGGCTACACCTTC.

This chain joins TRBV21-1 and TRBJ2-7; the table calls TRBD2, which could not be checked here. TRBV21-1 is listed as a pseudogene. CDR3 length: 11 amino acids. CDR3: CAHGGDYEQYF. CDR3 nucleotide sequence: TGTGCCCACGGGGGTGACTACGAGCAGTACTTC.

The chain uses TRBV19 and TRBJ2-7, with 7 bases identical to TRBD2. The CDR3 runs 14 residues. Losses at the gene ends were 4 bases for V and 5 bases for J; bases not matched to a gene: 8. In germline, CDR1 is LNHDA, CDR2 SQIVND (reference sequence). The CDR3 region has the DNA TGTGCCAGTAGTAGGTCGCTAGCGGCCCACGAGCAGTACTTC. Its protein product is CASSRSLAAHEQYF. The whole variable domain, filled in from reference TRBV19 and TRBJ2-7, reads DGGITQSPKYLFRKEGQNVTLSCEQNLNHDAMYWYRQDPGQGLRLIYYSQIVNDFQKGDIAEGYSVSREKKESFPLTVTSAQKNPTAFYLCASSRSLAAHEQYFGPGTRLTVT.

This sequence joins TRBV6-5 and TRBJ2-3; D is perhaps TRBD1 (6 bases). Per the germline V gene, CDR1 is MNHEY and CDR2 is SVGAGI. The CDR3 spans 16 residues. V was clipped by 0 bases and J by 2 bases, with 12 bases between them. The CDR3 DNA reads TGTGCCAGCAGTTACTCGATTAGGACAGTCACAGATACGCAGTATTTT. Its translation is CASSYSIRTVTDTQYF.

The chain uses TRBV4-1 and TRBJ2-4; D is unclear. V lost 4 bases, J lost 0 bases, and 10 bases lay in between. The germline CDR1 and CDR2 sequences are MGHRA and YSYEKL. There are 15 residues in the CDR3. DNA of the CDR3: TGCGCCAGCAGCCCACTGGCGGTAGCCAAAAACATTCAGTACTTC. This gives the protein CASSPLAVAKNIQYF.

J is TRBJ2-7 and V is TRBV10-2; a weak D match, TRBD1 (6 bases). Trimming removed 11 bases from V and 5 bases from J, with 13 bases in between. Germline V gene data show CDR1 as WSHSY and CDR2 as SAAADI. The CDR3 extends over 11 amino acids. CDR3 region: CASSRTDEQYF. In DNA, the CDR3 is TGCGCCTCCTCCCGGACAGACGAGCAGTACTTC.

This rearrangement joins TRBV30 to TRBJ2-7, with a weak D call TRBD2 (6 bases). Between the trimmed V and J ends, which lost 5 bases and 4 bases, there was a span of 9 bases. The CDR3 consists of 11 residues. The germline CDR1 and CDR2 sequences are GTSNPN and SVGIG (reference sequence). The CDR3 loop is CAWGGWYEQYF. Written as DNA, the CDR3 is TGTGCCTGGGGGGGGTGGTACGAGCAGTACTTC.

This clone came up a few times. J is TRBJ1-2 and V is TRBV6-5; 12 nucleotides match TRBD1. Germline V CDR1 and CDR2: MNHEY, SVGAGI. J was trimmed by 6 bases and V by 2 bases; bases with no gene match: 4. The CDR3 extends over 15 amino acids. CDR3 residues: CASSYRGQGAHGYTF. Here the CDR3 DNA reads TGTGCCAGCAGTTACAGGGGACAGGGGGCTCATGGCTACACCTTC.

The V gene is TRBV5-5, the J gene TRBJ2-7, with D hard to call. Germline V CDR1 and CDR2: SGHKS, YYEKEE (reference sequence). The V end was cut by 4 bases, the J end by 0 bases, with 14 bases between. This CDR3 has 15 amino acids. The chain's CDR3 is CASSPWAGSSYEQYF. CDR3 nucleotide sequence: TGTGCCAGCAGCCCCTGGGCAGGTAGCTCCTACGAGCAGTACTTC. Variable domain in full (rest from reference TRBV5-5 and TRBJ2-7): DAGVTQSPTHLIKTRGQQVTLRCSPISGHKSVSWYQQVLGQGPQFIFQYYEKEERGRGNFPDRFSARQFPNYSSELNVNALLLGDSALYLCASSPWAGSSYEQYFGPGTRLTVT.

The CDR3 is CASSQDPSGFYEQYF. The CDR3, as DNA: TGCGCCAGCAGCCAAGACCCTAGCGGCTTTTACGAGCAGTACTTC. The rearrangement uses TRBV4-1 and TRBJ2-7; 7 bases line up with TRBD2. Germline V lookup: CDR1 MGHRA, CDR2 YSYEKL. Trimming took 0 bases from V and 4 from J; bases not matched to a gene: 6. The length of the CDR3 is 15 residues.

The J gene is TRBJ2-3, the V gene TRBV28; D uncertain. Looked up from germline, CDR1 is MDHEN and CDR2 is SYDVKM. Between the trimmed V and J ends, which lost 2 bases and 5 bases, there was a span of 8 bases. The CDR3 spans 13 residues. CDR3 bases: TGTGCCAGCAGTTTAGGCGAGGAAGATACGCAGTATTTT. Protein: CASSLGEEDTQYF.

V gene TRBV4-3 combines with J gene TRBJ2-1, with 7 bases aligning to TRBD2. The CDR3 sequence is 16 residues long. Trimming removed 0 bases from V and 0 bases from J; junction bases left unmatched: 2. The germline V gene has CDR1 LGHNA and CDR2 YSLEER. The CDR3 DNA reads TGCGCCAGCAGCCAAGATCGCGGGGGCTCCTACAATGAGCAGTTCTTC. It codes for CASSQDRGGSYNEQFF.